The table lists the clone carrying this TCR beta chain with a count of one. The antigen is undetermined. V was pared by 0 bases and J by 6 bases, with 12 bases of the junction left unmatched. Germline CDR1 and CDR2: SGHDN and FVKESK. The CDR3 spans 18 residues. Clones were sequenced by immunoSEQ multiplex PCR, and TCRdb holds only the in-frame ones, with some missing. This sample yields around 75,000 clones, of which approximately 80% are seen a single time; around 3% belongs to the top ten. This specimen comes from a study of cytomegalovirus exposure and HLA in healthy donors. General study findings and limits: Specificity for CMV antigens was confirmed in vitro for three of the CMV-associated chains. Reports indicated that the classifier achieved high specificity and sensitivity in diagnosing cytomegalovirus status. Cytomegalovirus-associated TCR beta chains were listed, numbering 150 to 200.

This receptor was taken from a man aged 25-40 years in good health and CMV-seronegative. Sequencing used PBMCs. The chain combines TRBV14 with TRBJ2-7; 12 bases are a match to TRBD2. The CDR3 nucleotides read TGTGCCAGCAGCCAAGAGTCATGGCTAGCGGGGGGGCCGGCCGAGCAGTACTTC. This gives the protein CASSQESWLAGGPAEQYF.